This passage covers 2 T cell receptor beta chains from one sample sequenced in a study of T cell responses to AZD1222 COVID-19 vaccine. Produced via immunoSEQ multiplex PCR; TCRdb's table is partial and in-frame only. The repertoire includes 95,000 to 150,000 clones, approximately 84% of them detected once, and approximately 10% sits in the top ten. Source: peripheral blood, taken on day 0 of AZD1222 vaccination. The receptors stem from an adult in good health.

The CDR3 region is CASSKGSSRDTGELFF. CDR3 DNA sequence: TGTGCCAGCAGCAAAGGCTCATCGCGGGACACCGGGGAGCTGTTTTTT. The chain recombines TRBV21-1 with TRBJ2-2; the D call of TRBD2 is as the table states it, not checked on the DNA. TRBV21-1 is designated a pseudogene. The CDR3 runs 16 residues.

This clone has only one observation. The chain joins TRBV11-1 to TRBJ2-3, with TRBD2 matching over 9 bases. Germline trimming cut 3 bases from V and 4 bases from J; bases unmatched to any gene: 8. Germline V CDR1 and CDR2: SGHAT, FQDESV (reference sequence). This CDR3 spans 16 amino acids. In DNA form, the CDR3 reads TGTGCCAGCAGCTTGCGGGGTAGCGGGGGCGCAGATACGCAGTATTTT. Translating it yields CASSLRGSGGADTQYF.